This TCR beta chain was recorded in a study of blood T cell repertoires in COVID-19. Produced via immunoSEQ multiplex PCR; TCRdb's table is partial and in-frame only. The table lists some 200,000 clones, 87% of them singletons. Germline values: CDR1 LGHDT, CDR2 YNNKEL (reference sequence). The CDR3 is 16 residues long. Trimming left V 1 base short and J 3 bases short, with 16 bases between. The source of this sequence is a man aged 55 to 69 with active or convalescent COVID-19. The material sequenced was peripheral blood. The chain joins TRBV3-1 (or the pseudogene TRBV3-2) to TRBJ2-7; weak D call: TRBD2 (7 bases). The CDR3 sequence is CASSQGGAGAFYEQYF. The CDR3 DNA follows: TGTGCCAGCAGCCAAGGCGGGGCGGGGGCTTTCTACGAGCAGTACTTC.